This TCR beta chain was obtained from a study of cytomegalovirus exposure and HLA in healthy donors. Study observations and caveats: Among CMV-associated TCR beta chains, most appeared HLA-restricted in a later analysis.

Primers: 60 Vbeta forward and 13 Jbeta reverse. The method was immunoSEQ multiplex PCR; TCRdb's version includes in-frame clones alone and lacks a portion of them. The sample carries 110,000 or so clones, 65% to 85% recorded once. The CDR3 is 14 residues long. The V end was cut by 1 base, the J end by 0 bases, with 8 bases between. Germline assignment: CDR1 SGHTS and CDR2 YDEGEE. Worth noting for this clone: The antigen remains undetermined.

This chain joins TRBV5-8 and TRBJ2-7; D not certain. The TCR sequence derives from a woman in her twenties or thirties in good health and CMV-seropositive. Specimen: PBMCs. CDR3 DNA: TGTGCCAGCAGCTTGTACTCGTCCTCCTACGAGCAGTACTTC. This sequence encodes CASSLYSSSYEQYF. The full variable domain, in which reference TRBV5-8 and TRBJ2-7 provide the parts outside the CDR3, is EAGVTQSPTHLIKTRGQQATLRCSPISGHTSVYWYQQALGLGLQFLLWYDEGEERNRGNFPPRFSGRQFPNYSSELNVNALELEDSALYLCASSLYSSSYEQYFGPGTRLTVT.